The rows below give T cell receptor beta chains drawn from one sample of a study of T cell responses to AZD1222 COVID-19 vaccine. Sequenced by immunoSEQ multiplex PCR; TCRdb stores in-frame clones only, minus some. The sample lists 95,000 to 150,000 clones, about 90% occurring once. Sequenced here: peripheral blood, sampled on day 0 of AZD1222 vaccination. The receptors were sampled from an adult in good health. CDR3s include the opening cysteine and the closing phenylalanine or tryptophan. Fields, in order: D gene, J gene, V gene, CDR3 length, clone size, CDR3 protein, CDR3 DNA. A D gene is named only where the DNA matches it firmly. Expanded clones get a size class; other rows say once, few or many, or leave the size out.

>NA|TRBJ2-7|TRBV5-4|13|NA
CASSSDTVYEQYF
TGTGCCAGCAGCTCGGACACGGTATACGAGCAGTACTTC
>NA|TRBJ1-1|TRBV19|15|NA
CASSFGQRMNTEAFF
TGTGCCAGTAGTTTCGGACAGCGGATGAACACTGAAGCTTTCTTT
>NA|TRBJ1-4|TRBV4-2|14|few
CASSPLSGGEKLFF
TGTGCCAGCAGCCCTCTTTCCGGGGGTGAAAAACTGTTTTTT
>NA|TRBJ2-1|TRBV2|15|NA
CASSERRLKDNEQFF
TGTGCCAGCAGTGAGCGGCGGCTTAAGGACAATGAGCAGTTCTTC
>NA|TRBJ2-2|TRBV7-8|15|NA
CASRTFPGEVGELFF
TGTGCCAGCAGAACCTTCCCCGGTGAGGTCGGGGAGCTGTTTTTT
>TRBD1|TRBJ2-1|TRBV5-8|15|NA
CASSPRTGFGNEQFF
TGTGCCAGCAGCCCCCGGACAGGGTTCGGGAATGAGCAGTTCTTC
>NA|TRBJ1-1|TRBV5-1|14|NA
CASSLWSGGTEAFF
TGCGCCAGCAGCTTGTGGTCGGGGGGCACTGAAGCTTTCTTT
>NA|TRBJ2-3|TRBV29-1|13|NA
CSVESGFPDTQYF
TGCAGCGTTGAGTCAGGATTCCCAGATACGCAGTATTTT
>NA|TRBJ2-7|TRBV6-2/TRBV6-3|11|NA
CASSPTREQYF
TGTGCCAGCAGTCCAACGCGGGAGCAGTACTTC
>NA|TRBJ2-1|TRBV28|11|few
CASGWRNEQFF
TGTGCCAGTGGGTGGCGGAATGAGCAGTTCTTC
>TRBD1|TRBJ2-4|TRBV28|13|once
CASRLTGIDIQYF
TGTGCCAGCAGACTGACAGGGATAGACATTCAGTACTTC
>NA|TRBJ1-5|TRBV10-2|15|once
CASSWSGGTSQPQHF
TGCGCCAGCAGCTGGTCGGGGGGAACCAGCCAGCCCCAGCATTTT
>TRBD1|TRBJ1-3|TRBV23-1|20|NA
CASSLNRDRGPPSSGNTIYF
TGCGCCAGCAGTCTTAACCGGGACAGGGGCCCCCCTTCCTCTGGAAACACCATATATTTT
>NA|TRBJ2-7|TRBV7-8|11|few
CASSPGDVWDF
TGTGCCAGCAGCCCCGGGGACGTGTGGGACTTC
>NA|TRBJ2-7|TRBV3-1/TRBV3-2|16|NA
CASSQDGGFHPNEQYF
TGTGCCAGCAGCCAAGATGGGGGATTTCATCCAAACGAGCAGTACTTC
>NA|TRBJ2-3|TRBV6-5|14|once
CASTLRRVTDTQYF
TGTGCCAGCACACTCCGTAGGGTCACAGATACGCAGTATTTT